A selection of T cell receptor beta chains follows, all from one sample in a study of T cell repertoires in cytomegalovirus infection. TCRdb reprocessed the reads via MiXCR and lists one record per CDR3 protein. Of fewer than 300,000 distinct CDR3 sequences detected, roughly 23% appear once; the ten largest clones hold approximately 15%. Source material: PBMCs. Source of these receptors: a human donor in good health (CMV status not recorded). Some clones in this sample may be carry-over from other donors' samples. Each CDR3 is given with its conserved first and last residue. D genes are given only for firm matches. Clone size is stated in some rows and not others, as once, few, many or a class when expanded.

abundance	v_gene	j_gene	d_gene	CDR3aa	CDR3nt
few	TRBV20-1	TRBJ1-2	TRBD1	CSATRGQGVGGYTF	TGCAGTGCTACTAGGGGACAGGGTGTAGGTGGCTACACCTTC
.	TRBV7-2	TRBJ2-7	.	CASSSVTLSYEQYF	TGTGCCAGCAGTTCAGTGACTCTCTCCTACGAGCAGTACTTC
.	TRBV3-1	TRBJ2-1	.	CASSLLGVDEQFF	TGTGCCAGCAGCCTCCTCGGGGTCGATGAGCAGTTCTTC
.	TRBV28	TRBJ1-2	TRBD1	CASSLERGPNYGYTF	TGTGCCAGCAGTTTAGAAAGGGGGCCCAACTATGGCTACACCTTC
few	TRBV28	TRBJ2-5	TRBD2	CASRLAGEGEKTQYF	TGTGCCAGCAGATTAGCGGGAGAAGGTGAGAAGACCCAGTACTTC
once	TRBV2	TRBJ1-1	TRBD1	CATLATVQGSEAFF	TGTGCCACTCTCGCAACCGTACAGGGGAGTGAAGCTTTCTTT
once	TRBV7-2	TRBJ1-5	.	CASSPRSKQPQHF	TGTGCCAGCAGCCCACGTAGCAAACAGCCCCAGCATTTT
.	TRBV29-1	TRBJ2-7	.	CSVGAPWTEFYEQYF	TGCAGCGTCGGGGCCCCTTGGACAGAGTTCTACGAGCAGTACTTC
.	TRBV11-2	TRBJ2-7	TRBD2	CASSPRTSGTTYEQYF	TGTGCCAGCAGCCCGAGGACTAGCGGGACAACCTACGAGCAGTACTTC
.	TRBV12-3/TRBV12-4	TRBJ2-2	.	CASSLIWATGELFF	TGTGCCAGCAGTTTAATCTGGGCCACCGGGGAGCTGTTTTTT
.	TRBV29-1	TRBJ2-3	TRBD2	CSVGPGLAGGDTQYF	TGCAGCGTCGGCCCGGGACTAGCGGGGGGCGATACGCAGTATTTT
few	TRBV28	TRBJ2-7	.	CASITSGDNIRGQYF	TGTGCCAGCATCACCTCCGGGGACAATATACGAGGGCAGTACTTC
once	TRBV20-1	TRBJ1-4	TRBD1	CSATGRTGRGKKLFF	TGCAGTGCAACAGGTCGGACAGGACGTGGGAAAAAACTGTTTTTT
.	TRBV5-4	TRBJ2-1	TRBD1	CASSIKTGTYNEQFF	TGTGCCAGCAGCATCAAGACAGGGACATACAATGAGCAGTTCTTC
many	TRBV7-2	TRBJ2-1	.	CASSLGTQLPQYNEQFF	TGTGCCAGCAGCTTAGGTACCCAACTGCCACAATACAATGAGCAGTTCTTC
few	TRBV7-2	TRBJ2-3	.	CASSFSDGTGTQYF	TGTGCCAGCAGCTTTTCGGACGGTACCGGTACGCAGTATTTT
.	TRBV29-1	TRBJ2-3	TRBD2	CSVPTGGGARGTQYF	TGCAGCGTCCCCACTGGCGGGGGGGCTCGGGGTACGCAGTATTTT
once	TRBV24-1	TRBJ2-1	TRBD1	CATSEDRGRRDEQFF	TGTGCCACCAGTGAAGACAGGGGGCGCCGGGATGAGCAGTTCTTC
.	TRBV23-1	TRBJ2-2	TRBD2	CASSQSSRIAGGPNTGELFF	TGCGCCAGCAGTCAATCATCGAGAATAGCGGGAGGTCCGAACACCGGGGAGCTGTTTTTT
few	TRBV12-3/TRBV12-4	TRBJ2-1	TRBD2	CASTPPGAIAGSEQFF	TGTGCCAGCACCCCCCCGGGGGCCATAGCGGGAAGTGAGCAGTTCTTC
.	TRBV3-1	TRBJ2-1	.	CASSQARLSNEQFF	TGTGCCAGCAGCCAAGCAAGACTGAGTAATGAGCAGTTCTTC
.	TRBV9	TRBJ2-7	TRBD1	CASSGTGASYEQYF	TGTGCCAGCAGCGGGACAGGGGCCTCCTACGAGCAGTACTTC
.	TRBV20-1	TRBJ2-7	.	CSARDPDYVGEQYF	TGCAGTGCTAGAGACCCGGACTATGTCGGAGAGCAGTACTTC
.	TRBV7-2	TRBJ2-3	.	CASSLGGPDTQYF	TGTGCCAGCAGCTTGGGGGGCCCAGATACGCAGTATTTT
.	TRBV11-2	TRBJ2-1	TRBD2	CASSLVTARASGRAANEQFF	TGTGCCAGCAGCTTAGTAACGGCAAGGGCTAGCGGGAGGGCCGCTAATGAGCAGTTCTTC
.	TRBV20-1	TRBJ2-2	TRBD1	CSAYPGQGSDGELFF	TGCAGTGCTTATCCGGGACAGGGATCTGACGGGGAGCTGTTTTTT
.	TRBV6-2/TRBV6-3	TRBJ2-1	.	CASSRKSLYNEQFF	TGTGCCAGCAGTCGGAAGTCTCTATACAATGAGCAGTTCTTC
.	TRBV12-3/TRBV12-4	TRBJ1-3	.	CASTGASLSGNTIYF	TGTGCCAGCACTGGAGCCAGCCTCTCTGGAAACACCATATATTTT
.	TRBV12-3/TRBV12-4	TRBJ2-5	.	CASNSDKGGEQETQYF	TGTGCCAGCAATTCTGACAAAGGGGGGGAACAAGAGACCCAGTACTTC
.	TRBV27	TRBJ2-1	TRBD2	CASSGWEGLNYNEQFF	TGTGCCAGCAGTGGATGGGAGGGTCTAAACTACAATGAGCAGTTCTTC
few	TRBV7-9	TRBJ1-4	.	CASSYGQAGEKLFF	TGTGCCAGCAGCTACGGACAAGCAGGGGAAAAACTGTTTTTT
.	TRBV4-3	TRBJ2-6	.	CASSQDAPGGYSGANVLTF	TGCGCCAGCAGCCAAGATGCGCCTGGAGGTTACTCTGGGGCCAACGTCCTGACTTTC
many	TRBV7-2	TRBJ2-1	.	CASSFWGYNEQFF	TGTGCCAGCAGCTTCTGGGGGTACAATGAGCAGTTCTTC
.	TRBV5-1	TRBJ1-2	TRBD1	CASSLEGQGYYGYTF	TGCGCCAGCAGCTTGGAGGGACAGGGGTACTATGGCTACACCTTC
many	TRBV7-9	TRBJ2-7	.	CASRDNYEQYF	TGTGCCAGCAGGGACAACTACGAGCAGTACTTC
.	TRBV5-1	TRBJ2-3	.	CASSLLTADTQYF	TGCGCCAGCAGCTTGTTAACGGCAGATACGCAGTATTTT
many	TRBV7-8	TRBJ1-2	.	CASSLSITRELGYTF	TGTGCCAGCAGCTTATCGATAACCAGGGAGCTTGGCTACACCTTC